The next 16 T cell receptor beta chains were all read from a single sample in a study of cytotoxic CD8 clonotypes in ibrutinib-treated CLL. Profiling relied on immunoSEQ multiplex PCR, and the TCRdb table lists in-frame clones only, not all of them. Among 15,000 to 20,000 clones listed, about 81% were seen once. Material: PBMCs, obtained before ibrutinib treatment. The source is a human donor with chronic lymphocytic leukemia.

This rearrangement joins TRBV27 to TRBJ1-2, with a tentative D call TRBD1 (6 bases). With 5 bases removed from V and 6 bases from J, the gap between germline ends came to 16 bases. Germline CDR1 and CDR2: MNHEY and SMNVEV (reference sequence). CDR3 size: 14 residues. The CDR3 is CASSDTGGGHGYTF. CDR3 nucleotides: TGTGCCAGCAGTGATACTGGCGGGGGGCATGGCTACACCTTC.

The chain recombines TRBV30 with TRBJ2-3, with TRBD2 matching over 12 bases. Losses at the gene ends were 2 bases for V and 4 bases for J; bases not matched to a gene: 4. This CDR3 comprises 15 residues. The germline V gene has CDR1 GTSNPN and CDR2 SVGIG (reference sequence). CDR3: CAWSIGLAGSDTQYF. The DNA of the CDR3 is TGTGCCTGGAGTATTGGACTAGCGGGATCAGATACGCAGTATTTT.

This chain's CDR3 is CASSRGGEKQFF. The DNA of the CDR3 is TGTGCCAGCAGCCGAGGAGGGGAGAAGCAGTTCTTC. This chain joins TRBV7-9 and TRBJ2-1; a possible D gene is TRBD2 (6 bases). This CDR3 is 12 amino acids long. The V and J ends lost 5 bases and 11 bases respectively, with 13 bases between them. Germline CDR1 SEHNR, CDR2 FQNEAQ (reference sequence).

The CDR3: CAWTPGRRNTEAFF. CDR3 DNA sequence: TGTGCCTGGACCCCAGGGCGGAGGAACACTGAAGCTTTCTTT. The chain has TRBV30 and TRBJ1-1; D may be TRBD1 (5 bases). Trimming took off 4 bases at V and 1 base at J, with 13 bases between the two ends. CDR1 and CDR2 from the germline V gene are GTSNPN and SVGIG (reference sequence). CDR3 size: 14 residues.

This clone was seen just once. In DNA form, the CDR3 reads TGTGCCAGCAGCTTGGAGTGGGGCGCAAACACTGAAGCTTTCTTT. It codes for CASSLEWGANTEAFF. The J gene is TRBJ1-1, the V gene TRBV5-4, with D possibly TRBD1 on 5 matching bases. This CDR3 is 15 amino acids long. Trimming removed 0 bases at V and 2 bases at J, with 11 bases between. From germline, CDR1 is SGHNT and CDR2 YYREEE (reference sequence).

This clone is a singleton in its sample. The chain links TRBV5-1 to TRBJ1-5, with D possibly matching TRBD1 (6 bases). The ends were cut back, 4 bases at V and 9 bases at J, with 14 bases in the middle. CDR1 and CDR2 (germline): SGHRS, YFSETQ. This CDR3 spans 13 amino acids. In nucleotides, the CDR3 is TGCGCCAGCAGCCCGGAGGGGGATCGGCCCCAGCATTTT. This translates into CASSPEGDRPQHF.

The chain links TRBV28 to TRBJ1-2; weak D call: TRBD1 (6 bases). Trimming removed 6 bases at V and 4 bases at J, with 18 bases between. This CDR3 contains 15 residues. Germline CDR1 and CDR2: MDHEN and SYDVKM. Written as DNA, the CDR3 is TGTGCCAGCAGCCCTCCGCCTCCGGGGGCCTATGGCTACACCTTC. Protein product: CASSPPPPGAYGYTF.

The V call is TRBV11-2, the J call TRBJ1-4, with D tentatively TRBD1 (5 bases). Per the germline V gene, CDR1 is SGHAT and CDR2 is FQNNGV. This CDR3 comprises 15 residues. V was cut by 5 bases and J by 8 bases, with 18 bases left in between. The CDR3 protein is CASSRGKGLREKLFF. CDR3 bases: TGTGCCAGCAGCCGGGGCAAGGGTTTAAGAGAAAAACTGTTTTTT.

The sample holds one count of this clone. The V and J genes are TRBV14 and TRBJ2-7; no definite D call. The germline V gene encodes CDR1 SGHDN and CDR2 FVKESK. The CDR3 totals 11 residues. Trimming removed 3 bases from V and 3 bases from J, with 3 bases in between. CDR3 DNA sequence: TGTGCCAGCAGCCAGAACTACGAGCAGTACTTC. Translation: CASSQNYEQYF.

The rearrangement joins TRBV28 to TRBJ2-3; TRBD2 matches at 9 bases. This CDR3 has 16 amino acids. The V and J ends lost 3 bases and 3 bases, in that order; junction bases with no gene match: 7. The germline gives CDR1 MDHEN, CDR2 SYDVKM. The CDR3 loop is CASSFDRSGRTDTQYF. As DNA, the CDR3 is TGTGCCAGCAGTTTTGACCGTAGCGGGAGAACAGATACGCAGTATTTT.

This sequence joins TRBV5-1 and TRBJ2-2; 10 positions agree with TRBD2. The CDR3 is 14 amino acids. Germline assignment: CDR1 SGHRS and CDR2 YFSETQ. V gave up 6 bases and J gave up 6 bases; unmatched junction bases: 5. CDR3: CASTTSGTSGELFF. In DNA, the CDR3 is TGCGCCAGCACAACTAGCGGGACCTCCGGGGAGCTGTTTTTT.

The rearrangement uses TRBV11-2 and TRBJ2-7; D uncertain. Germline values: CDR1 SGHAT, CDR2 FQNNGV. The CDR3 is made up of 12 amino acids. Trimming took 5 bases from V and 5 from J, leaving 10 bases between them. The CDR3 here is CASSPLFHEQYF. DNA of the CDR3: TGTGCCAGCAGCCCGCTATTCCACGAGCAGTACTTC.

The chain's CDR3 is CASSLSVNTIYF. DNA for the CDR3: TGTGCCAGCAGCCTTAGCGTAAACACCATATATTTT. This chain links TRBV7-7 with TRBJ1-3; D is uncertain. The CDR3 covers 12 residues. The V gene lost 5 bases and the J gene lost 6 bases, with 8 bases spanning the gap. CDR1 is SSHAT and CDR2 is FNYEAQ in the germline V gene (reference sequence).

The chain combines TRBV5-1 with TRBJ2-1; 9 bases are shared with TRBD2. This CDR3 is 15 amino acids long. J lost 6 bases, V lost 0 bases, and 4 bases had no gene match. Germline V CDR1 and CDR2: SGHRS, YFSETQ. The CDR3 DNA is TGCGCCAGCAGCTTGGTTAGCGGGGGAACCAATGAGCAGTTCTTC. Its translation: CASSLVSGGTNEQFF. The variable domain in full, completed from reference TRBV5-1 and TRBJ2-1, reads KAGVTQTPRYLIKTRGQQVTLSCSPISGHRSVSWYQQTPGQGLQFLFEYFSETQRNKGNFPGRFSGRQFSNSRSEMNVSTLELGDSALYLCASSLVSGGTNEQFFGPGTRLTVL.

The CDR3, as DNA: TGTGCCAGCTCACGGACTAGCGGGGGGGCCTACGAGCAGTACTTC. It encodes CASSRTSGGAYEQYF. The chain has TRBV18 and TRBJ2-7; TRBD2 aligns across 15 bases. Germline loops: CDR1 KGHSH, CDR2 LQKENI. The ends lost 4 bases at V and 2 bases at J; junction bases unmatched: 0. The CDR3 is made up of 15 amino acids.

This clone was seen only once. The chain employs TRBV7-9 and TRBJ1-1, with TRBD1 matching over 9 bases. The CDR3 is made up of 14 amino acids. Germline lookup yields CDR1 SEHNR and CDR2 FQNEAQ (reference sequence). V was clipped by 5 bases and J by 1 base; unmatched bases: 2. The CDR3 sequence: CASSTDRGNTEAFF. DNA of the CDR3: TGTGCCAGCAGCACGGACAGGGGGAACACTGAAGCTTTCTTT. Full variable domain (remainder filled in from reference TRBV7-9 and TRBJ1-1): DTGVSQNPRHKITKRGQNVTFRCDPISEHNRLYWYRQTLGQGPEFLTYFQNEAQLEKSRLLSDRFSAERPKGSFSTLEIQRTEQGDSAMYLCASSTDRGNTEAFFGQGTRLTVV.